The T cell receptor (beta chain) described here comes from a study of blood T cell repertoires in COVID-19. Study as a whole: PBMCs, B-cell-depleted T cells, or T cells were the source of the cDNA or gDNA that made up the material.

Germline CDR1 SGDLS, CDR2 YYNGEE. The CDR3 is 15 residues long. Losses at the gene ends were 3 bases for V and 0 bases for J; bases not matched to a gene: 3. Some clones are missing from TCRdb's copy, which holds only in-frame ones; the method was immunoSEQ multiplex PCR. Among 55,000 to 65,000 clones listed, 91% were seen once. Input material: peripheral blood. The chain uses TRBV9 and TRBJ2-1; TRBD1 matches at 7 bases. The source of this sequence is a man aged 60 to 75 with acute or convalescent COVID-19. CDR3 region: CASSEGASSYNEQFF. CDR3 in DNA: TGTGCCAGCAGCGAGGGGGCGAGCTCCTACAATGAGCAGTTCTTC.